This TCR beta chain was documented in a study of T cell responses to AZD1222 COVID-19 vaccine. Findings of the study overall: In a largely white British group with more females than males, clonal diversity was possibly underestimated. Unmutated regions of variants are reportedly targeted by nearly half of spike-specific TCRs. Spike-specific TCR breadth and depth went up after people got two AZD1222 doses.

Sequencing used immunoSEQ multiplex PCR; TCRdb keeps in-frame clones, though not all of them. This sample has about 140,000 clones; 85% to 95% occur once, and the top ten carry around 0.9%. V was pared by 0 bases and J by 0 bases, with 12 bases of the junction left unmatched. The CDR3 contains 20 residues. Germline CDR1 and CDR2: LGHNA and YSLEER. This clone occurred a few times. Its specificity is not known. This material consisted of peripheral blood, taken on day 0 of MenACWY control vaccination. The clonotype comes from an adult in good health. The rearrangement links TRBV4-3 to TRBJ2-1; 9 bases match TRBD2. In nucleotides, the CDR3 is TGCGCCAGCAGCCAAGAAACGGCGAGGCGGGGGGGTCCCTCCTACAATGAGCAGTTCTTC. It encodes CASSQETARRGGPSYNEQFF.